The rows below give T cell receptor beta chains drawn from one sample of a study of shared clonotypes between healthy human individuals. Clones were read by immunoSEQ multiplex PCR, and TCRdb kept only the in-frame ones, dropping some. The repertoire holds about 340,000 clones, 70% to 75% seen once, with 10% in the top ten. Sequencing was done on a sample of memory CD4+ T cells sorted from blood. The source is a man aged 25-45 years in good health. Each CDR3 is given with its conserved first and last residue. D genes are given only for firm matches. The size entry is marked missing in some rows and otherwise reads once, few, many or a size class.

clone size: NA
D gene: NA
J gene: TRBJ2-1
V gene: TRBV2
CDR3 DNA: TGTGCCAGCAGTGACAAGGTCGCCTACAATGAGCAGTTCTTC
CDR3 protein: CASSDKVAYNEQFF

clone size: NA
D gene: NA
J gene: TRBJ2-2
V gene: TRBV6-1
CDR3 DNA: TGTGCCAGCAGAACCCGGGACACCGGGGAGCTGTTTTTT
CDR3 protein: CASRTRDTGELFF

clone size: NA
D gene: NA
J gene: TRBJ2-2
V gene: TRBV5-4
CDR3 DNA: TGTGCCAGCAGCTTAGTTAAGGGCGGGGCCGGGGAGCTGTTTTTT
CDR3 protein: CASSLVKGGAGELFF

clone size: NA
D gene: NA
J gene: TRBJ2-6
V gene: TRBV18
CDR3 DNA: TGTGCCAGCTCATCATTGGCCTCCTCTGGGGCCAACGTCCTGACTTTC
CDR3 protein: CASSSLASSGANVLTF

clone size: NA
D gene: TRBD1
J gene: TRBJ2-3
V gene: TRBV11-3
CDR3 DNA: TGTGCCAGCAGCTTAATTGGGACAGGGGGCACAGATACGCAGTATTTT
CDR3 protein: CASSLIGTGGTDTQYF

clone size: NA
D gene: TRBD1
J gene: TRBJ1-5
V gene: TRBV7-9
CDR3 DNA: TGTGCCAGCAGCTTAGTGTCAGGGGGAGGCAATCAGCCCCAGCATTTT
CDR3 protein: CASSLVSGGGNQPQHF

clone size: NA
D gene: TRBD1
J gene: TRBJ1-5
V gene: TRBV27
CDR3 DNA: TGTGCCAGCAGTCCAAACTCCAGGGGGCAACAGCCCCAGCATTTT
CDR3 protein: CASSPNSRGQQPQHF

clone size: NA
D gene: NA
J gene: TRBJ1-1
V gene: TRBV29-1
CDR3 DNA: TGCAGCGTCCACCGGGCCAGGTCGAGTACTGAAGCTTTCTTT
CDR3 protein: CSVHRARSSTEAFF

clone size: NA
D gene: NA
J gene: TRBJ2-5
V gene: TRBV29-1
CDR3 DNA: TGCAGCGTTGGTCGGGTTGGTGAGACCCAGTACTTC
CDR3 protein: CSVGRVGETQYF

clone size: NA
D gene: NA
J gene: TRBJ2-1
V gene: TRBV6-5
CDR3 DNA: TGTGCCAGCAGTTACATTAGGGAGGATGAGCAGTTCTTC
CDR3 protein: CASSYIREDEQFF

clone size: NA
D gene: NA
J gene: TRBJ2-5
V gene: TRBV15
CDR3 DNA: TGTGCCACCAGCAGAGACCCCGGGCCAGAGACCCAGTACTTC
CDR3 protein: CATSRDPGPETQYF

clone size: NA
D gene: NA
J gene: TRBJ2-2
V gene: TRBV5-1
CDR3 DNA: TGCGCCAGCAGCTCGGTTCTGGGGGAGCTGTTTTTT
CDR3 protein: CASSSVLGELFF

clone size: NA
D gene: NA
J gene: TRBJ2-7
V gene: TRBV5-1
CDR3 DNA: TGCGCCAGCAGTTCTTCCTACGAGCAGTACTTC
CDR3 protein: CASSSSYEQYF

clone size: once
D gene: NA
J gene: TRBJ2-7
V gene: TRBV18
CDR3 DNA: TGTGCCAGCTCATCCCTCGCTTTTTACGAGCAGTACTTC
CDR3 protein: CASSSLAFYEQYF

clone size: NA
D gene: TRBD2
J gene: TRBJ2-3
V gene: TRBV29-1
CDR3 DNA: TGCAGCGCTCATAAAACTAGCGTCACAGATACGCAGTATTTT
CDR3 protein: CSAHKTSVTDTQYF

clone size: NA
D gene: TRBD1
J gene: TRBJ2-7
V gene: TRBV2
CDR3 DNA: TGTGCCAGCAGGTTGACAGGGTCGGACTTC
CDR3 protein: CASRLTGSDF

clone size: few
D gene: NA
J gene: TRBJ2-1
V gene: TRBV4-3
CDR3 DNA: TGCGCCAGCAGCCCGCGGACTTTCCACAATGAGCAGTTCTTC
CDR3 protein: CASSPRTFHNEQFF

clone size: NA
D gene: NA
J gene: TRBJ1-3
V gene: TRBV6-5
CDR3 DNA: TGTGCCAGCAGTGCCCCGGGAACCATATATTTT
CDR3 protein: CASSAPGTIYF

clone size: NA
D gene: NA
J gene: TRBJ1-5
V gene: TRBV12-2
CDR3 DNA: TGTGCAAGTCGCTTAGCCCAACAGGGGGCAGATCAGCCCCAGCATTTT
CDR3 protein: CASRLAQQGADQPQHF

clone size: NA
D gene: NA
J gene: TRBJ1-1
V gene: TRBV7-9
CDR3 DNA: TGTGCCAGCAGCTTAGGATCCCAGGAAAACACTGAAGCTTTCTTT
CDR3 protein: CASSLGSQENTEAFF

clone size: few
D gene: NA
J gene: TRBJ2-3
V gene: TRBV10-3
CDR3 DNA: TGTGCCATCAGTGAGCCTTTCCCCGGGGGTACGCAGTATTTT
CDR3 protein: CAISEPFPGGTQYF

clone size: NA
D gene: TRBD1
J gene: TRBJ1-3
V gene: TRBV25-1
CDR3 DNA: TGTGCCAGCTCCGCCGGGACAGGAGGCTCAACTTCTGGAAACACCATATATTTT
CDR3 protein: CASSAGTGGSTSGNTIYF

clone size: NA
D gene: TRBD1
J gene: TRBJ2-1
V gene: TRBV2
CDR3 DNA: TGTGCCAGCAGTCGGGACAGGGGTGGTGAGCAGTTCTTC
CDR3 protein: CASSRDRGGEQFF

clone size: few
D gene: TRBD1
J gene: TRBJ2-5
V gene: TRBV9
CDR3 DNA: TGTGCCAGCAGCGTAGGCCTGGACAGGGAAGGCCAAGAGACCCAGTACTTC
CDR3 protein: CASSVGLDREGQETQYF

clone size: NA
D gene: NA
J gene: TRBJ2-7
V gene: TRBV5-1
CDR3 DNA: TGCGCCAGCAGCCCCGAAGGGTACGAGCAGTACTTC
CDR3 protein: CASSPEGYEQYF

clone size: many
D gene: NA
J gene: TRBJ2-7
V gene: TRBV2
CDR3 DNA: TGTGCCAGCAGTGACTGGGTTGGCTACGAGCAGTACTTC
CDR3 protein: CASSDWVGYEQYF

clone size: NA
D gene: TRBD1
J gene: TRBJ1-6
V gene: TRBV5-5
CDR3 DNA: TGTGCCAGCAGCCAGCCGGGACAGGGTAATTCACCCCTCCACTTT
CDR3 protein: CASSQPGQGNSPLHF

clone size: NA
D gene: NA
J gene: TRBJ1-2
V gene: TRBV27
CDR3 DNA: TGTGCCAGCTCAAAAGGGATCAACTATGGCTACACCTTC
CDR3 protein: CASSKGINYGYTF

clone size: NA
D gene: NA
J gene: TRBJ2-5
V gene: TRBV29-1
CDR3 DNA: TGCAGCGTTGAACTTAACAGACCTACCCAGTACTTC
CDR3 protein: CSVELNRPTQYF

clone size: NA
D gene: NA
J gene: TRBJ2-7
V gene: TRBV28
CDR3 DNA: TGTGCCAGCAGTTTATTAGGGGGAGGAAGTCGCGAGCAGTACTTC
CDR3 protein: CASSLLGGGSREQYF

clone size: NA
D gene: TRBD2
J gene: TRBJ2-1
V gene: TRBV5-5
CDR3 DNA: TGTGCCAGCAATCCTCTAGCGGGAGGGCCGTATGAGCAGTTCTTC
CDR3 protein: CASNPLAGGPYEQFF

clone size: NA
D gene: TRBD2
J gene: TRBJ2-3
V gene: TRBV27
CDR3 DNA: TGTGCCAGCAGAAACTCCAGGGAGGGGACAGATACGCAGTATTTT
CDR3 protein: CASRNSREGTDTQYF

clone size: once
D gene: NA
J gene: TRBJ1-1
V gene: TRBV19
CDR3 DNA: TGTGCCAGTACACGGCAGGGGTTAACTGAAGCTTTCTTT
CDR3 protein: CASTRQGLTEAFF

clone size: NA
D gene: TRBD1
J gene: TRBJ1-5
V gene: TRBV19
CDR3 DNA: TGTGCCAGTAGTGTCGGACAGGGGGCTATTCAGCCCCAGCATTTT
CDR3 protein: CASSVGQGAIQPQHF

clone size: NA
D gene: NA
J gene: TRBJ1-3
V gene: TRBV28
CDR3 DNA: TGTGCCAGCAGCCGCTTGGTCGTTGAAAACACCATATATTTT
CDR3 protein: CASSRLVVENTIYF

clone size: NA
D gene: TRBD1
J gene: TRBJ2-5
V gene: TRBV18
CDR3 DNA: TGTGCCAGCTCACCGACAGGGGGACCCTTCGGAGAGACCCAGTACTTC
CDR3 protein: CASSPTGGPFGETQYF

clone size: NA
D gene: NA
J gene: TRBJ1-3
V gene: TRBV28
CDR3 DNA: TGTGCCAGCAGTTGGCGGGGGATCGGAAACACCATATATTTT
CDR3 protein: CASSWRGIGNTIYF

clone size: once
D gene: TRBD1
J gene: TRBJ2-7
V gene: TRBV15
CDR3 DNA: TGTGCCACCAGCAGAGAATCGGGACAGTGGGGGTTCTACGAGCAGTACTTC
CDR3 protein: CATSRESGQWGFYEQYF

clone size: NA
D gene: TRBD1
J gene: TRBJ1-1
V gene: TRBV6-1
CDR3 DNA: TGTGCCAGCAGTGGGGACAGGGGACTCACTGAAGCTTTCTTT
CDR3 protein: CASSGDRGLTEAFF

clone size: NA
D gene: NA
J gene: TRBJ2-7
V gene: TRBV15
CDR3 DNA: TGTGCCACCGCTACCGGGACTCCCGGAGGAGAGCAGTACTTC
CDR3 protein: CATATGTPGGEQYF

clone size: NA
D gene: TRBD1
J gene: TRBJ2-7
V gene: TRBV28
CDR3 DNA: TGTGCCAGCAGTTTATCTCGAGGGGCACCGGGACAGAGATACGAGCAGTACTTC
CDR3 protein: CASSLSRGAPGQRYEQYF

clone size: NA
D gene: TRBD2
J gene: TRBJ2-3
V gene: TRBV11-3
CDR3 DNA: TGTGCCAGCAGCTTCCGGCGGGAGATAAGCACAGATACGCAGTATTTT
CDR3 protein: CASSFRREISTDTQYF

clone size: NA
D gene: NA
J gene: TRBJ2-4
V gene: TRBV9
CDR3 DNA: TGTGCCAGCAGCCCTCCTCCCGGTCGGGAAAACATTCAGTACTTC
CDR3 protein: CASSPPPGRENIQYF

clone size: NA
D gene: TRBD1
J gene: TRBJ2-7
V gene: TRBV27
CDR3 DNA: TGTGCCAGCAGTTTGCCCGGGACAGGGGCCTACGAGCAGTACTTC
CDR3 protein: CASSLPGTGAYEQYF

clone size: once
D gene: NA
J gene: TRBJ2-5
V gene: TRBV6-1
CDR3 DNA: TGTGCCAGCAGTGACAGTTTAGAGACCCAGTACTTC
CDR3 protein: CASSDSLETQYF

clone size: few
D gene: TRBD1
J gene: TRBJ1-3
V gene: TRBV18
CDR3 DNA: TGTGCCAGCTTCCCCCTGACAGGGGGCTTTGTTGCTGGAAACACCATATATTTT
CDR3 protein: CASFPLTGGFVAGNTIYF

clone size: once
D gene: TRBD2
J gene: TRBJ2-7
V gene: TRBV27
CDR3 DNA: TGTGCCAGCAGTCCGCGGGGGGGGTGGGCCTACGAGCAGTACTTC
CDR3 protein: CASSPRGGWAYEQYF

clone size: NA
D gene: TRBD1
J gene: TRBJ2-3
V gene: TRBV5-5
CDR3 DNA: TGTGCCAGCAGCCAGGGACAGCCTCGTAGCACAGATACGCAGTATTTT
CDR3 protein: CASSQGQPRSTDTQYF

clone size: NA
D gene: TRBD2
J gene: TRBJ2-6
V gene: TRBV7-9
CDR3 DNA: TGTGCCAGCGGACTAGCGGGAGCTGGGGCCAACGTCCTGACTTTC
CDR3 protein: CASGLAGAGANVLTF

clone size: NA
D gene: NA
J gene: TRBJ1-1
V gene: TRBV18
CDR3 DNA: TGTGCCAGCTCACCTTTTCTTGCAGACATGAACACTGAAGCTTTCTTT
CDR3 protein: CASSPFLADMNTEAFF

clone size: NA
D gene: NA
J gene: TRBJ1-1
V gene: TRBV6-1
CDR3 DNA: TGTGCCAGCAGTTCGAGAGGGTGGGTTAATACTGAAGCTTTCTTT
CDR3 protein: CASSSRGWVNTEAFF

clone size: NA
D gene: NA
J gene: TRBJ2-5
V gene: TRBV5-1
CDR3 DNA: TGCGCCAGCAGCTTGGGGGGCTCAATCCAAGAGACCCAGTACTTC
CDR3 protein: CASSLGGSIQETQYF

clone size: NA
D gene: NA
J gene: TRBJ1-4
V gene: TRBV2
CDR3 DNA: TGTGCCAGCAGTGCCGACAGCATGCTGTTTTTT
CDR3 protein: CASSADSMLFF

clone size: few
D gene: NA
J gene: TRBJ2-3
V gene: TRBV1
CDR3 DNA: TGCACCAGCAGCCAAGACTACTACTTTAGCGGGATGACCACAGATACGCAGTATTTT
CDR3 protein: CTSSQDYYFSGMTTDTQYF